This T cell receptor (beta chain) is drawn from a study of blood T cell repertoires in COVID-19. Assay: immunoSEQ multiplex PCR; the TCRdb copy retains only in-frame clones and omits some. The data show about 220,000 clones, around 82% seen once. The CDR3 covers 16 residues. With 7 bases removed from V and 1 base from J, the gap between germline ends came to 19 bases. CDR1 is MDHEN and CDR2 is SYDVKM in the germline V gene. The sequenced sample was peripheral blood. J is TRBJ1-1 and V is TRBV28; no reliable D call. The receptor comes from a woman aged 70-85 years with acute or convalescent COVID-19. CDR3 in DNA: TGTGCCAGCAAACTTGACCTGGCACAGACGAACACTGAAGCTTTCTTT. Amino acid sequence: CASKLDLAQTNTEAFF.